The present TCR beta chain was sequenced within a study of CD8+ T cells in alopecia areata. Broader study findings: The study found TCR sharing across patients less clear than in mice, possibly for HLA reasons.

The authors extracted RNA and reverse transcribed it into cDNA as the sequencing template. Data came from immunoSEQ multiplex PCR; TCRdb stores just in-frame clones and leaves some out. The repertoire holds under 250,000 clones, more than 45% seen once, with roughly 1.4% in the top ten. With respect to this clone: Its target is not known.

Described treatment: oral pan-JAK inhibitor, 5-10 mg twice daily. V dropped 5 bases and J dropped 3 bases, with 10 bases sitting between them. The CDR3 totals 13 residues. CDR1 and CDR2 from the germline V gene are MNHNS and SASEGT. The chain is built from TRBV6-1 and TRBJ2-5; tentative D call: TRBD2 (6 bases). This receptor was obtained from a human donor with alopecia areata. The sample here was CD4+ T cells sorted from blood, taken at week 4, from a patient treated with tofacitinib. The CDR3 DNA follows: TGTGCCAGCAGTACTAGCCTTAAAGAGACCCAGTACTTC. Encoded protein: CASSTSLKETQYF.